Included here is one T cell receptor (beta chain) sequence, with context. Its antigen is unknown. A read error may explain this, as a much larger clone is one base away. The data stem from a study of vaccination and CD4 T cells after COVID-19. Study results and caveats: Convalescent participants were relatively few, and none had early post-infection timepoints studied.

With the Oncomine TCR Beta short-read assay, DNA from cultured CD4+ T cells was sequenced. TCRdb used MiXCR to reprocess the PCR reads, holding one entry per CDR3 protein. The sample yields nearly 15,000 distinct CDR3 sequences, about 25% seen once. Germline CDR1 and CDR2: SGHNT and YYREEE (reference sequence). The length of the CDR3 is 13 residues. This sample's treatment: roughly 10-day PBMC culture with coronavirus spike peptide pools or control peptides (ViraFEST assay). ViraFEST grew antigen-specific T cells using peptide pools, then sequenced TCRs. This chain uses TRBV5-4 with TRBJ1-2, with D hard to call. Input material: cultured CD4+ T cells from blood. The TCR originated in a human donor with COVID-19. Here the CDR3 DNA reads TGTGCCAGCAGCGGCGGGGAGTACTATGGCCACACCTTC. This translates into CASSGGEYYGHTF.